The sequence of this T cell receptor beta chain was determined in a study of OX40 agonist ivuxolimab in advanced cancers. Study-level information: Cohort: around 83% men, mean age around 60, aged roughly 20 to 79. Prior checkpoint blockade (anti-PD-1, anti-PD-L1 or anti-CTLA-4) was permitted; 40% had it.

Comment on this clone: Its antigen is not known.

Assay used: immunoSEQ multiplex PCR; TCRdb lists only in-frame clones, some missing. The table lists more than 65,000 clones, 85% of them singletons. Losses at the gene ends were 4 bases for V and 0 bases for J; bases not matched to a gene: 10. The CDR3 is 18 residues long. Per germline, CDR1 MNHNS and CDR2 SASEGT. Study-level findings and limits: Mean expanded clone counts were higher in CD8+ than CD4+ T cells. Clonal expansion from baseline to week 6 occurred in both CD4+ and CD8+ T cells.

This specimen was CD4+ or CD8+ T cells sorted from blood, taken in a trial of the OX40 agonist ivuxolimab. The chain is built from TRBV6-1 and TRBJ1-4, with 8 bases that match TRBD1. The TCR originated in an adult with an advanced solid tumor such as melanoma, head and neck, liver or kidney cancer. The CDR3: CASSVGRGRRTTNEKLFF. CDR3 in DNA: TGTGCCAGCAGTGTGGGCAGGGGGCGAAGGACAACTAATGAAAAACTGTTTTTT.